The following is a T cell receptor (beta chain) sequence with its context. This clone was seen many times. Its antigen is currently not known. A junction boundary mismatches the germline segment, possibly from a read error. The immunoSEQ Assay, a bias-controlled multiplex PCR, was used to amplify TCRbeta CDR3 regions from genomic DNA. In the original analysis: Within the assay, amplification of reference gene primers was used to estimate how many nucleated cells each sample contained. To quantify the absolute abundance of each unique TCRbeta CDR3 rearrangement, sequence reads were collapsed and filtered. For each sample, productive Simpson clonality was calculated by taking the square root of Simpson's diversity index across productive rearrangements. TCRdb mirrors the immuneACCESS table, restricted to in-frame sequences. Some clones are absent from its copies; in checked studies, under half trace to an unresolved V gene, and the reason for the others is unknown. The DNA gave D and trimming, while V, J and clone size come from that table. The table for this sample lists some 180,000 clones; about 80% of them were counted only once. Clones ranked in the top ten supply under 20% of the sample.

This entry is derived from a study of blood T cell repertoires in COVID-19 (dated by TCRdb to 2020 to 2022). In the study overall: Recovered participants in ImmuneRACE Cohort 3 were defined by two consecutive negative NP/OP PCR tests, clearance by a healthcare professional, or resolution of symptoms. Nearly every sample came with metadata listing a de-identified subject ID, COVID-19 status, age in years and sex. Subjects who had been exposed to COVID-19, were actively infected with it, or had recovered from it provided the deeply sampled blood TCRbeta repertoires that made up the dataset. The material from the prospective study consisted of cDNA or gDNA derived from T cells, B-cell-depleted T cells, or PBMCs. The repertoires were released in a freely available public database meant as a resource for research on the immune response to SARS-CoV-2. Samples came from the ongoing ImmuneRACE study (first 160 participants) plus 1,254 subjects from 6 global collaborators. Where available, HLA class I and class II types were taken from metadata supplied by the sample provider and were not determined by assay-based typing. Samples covering the acute and convalescent phases of COVID-19 were provided by collaborators in the United States, Italy and Spain. What the research found in general, with its limitations: The quantity of clinical and demographic metadata differed by source and by participant and was supplied without curation.

CDR1 and CDR2, per the germline V gene, are SGHDT and YYEEEE. Reading from cysteine to phenylalanine, the CDR3 counts 15 amino acids. The read is trimmed to its CDR3 DNA, 45 bases read in frame from base 1. Enrolling through a virtual design, the prospective study's participants ranged in age from roughly 18 to 89 years and lived across 20 to 30 United States geographic areas. Cohort assignment in the prospective study relied on participant-reported clinical history from a screening survey and a study questionnaire. In the prospective study, mobile phlebotomists collected whole blood, serum and a nasopharyngeal or oropharyngeal swab from each participant. Prospective study participants could optionally give additional blood draws and questionnaires over an approximately 2-month period. Before DNA extraction, prospective study blood samples were shipped either frozen or at room temperature.

The V and J segments used are TRBV5-6 and TRBJ2-4; TRBD2 fits 13 bases in the junction. The source material was PBMCs or T cells enriched from blood (not recorded which). This receptor was obtained from a woman in her sixties or seventies in a cohort exposed to, infected with or recovered from COVID-19 (not recorded which). The CDR3 region: CASSPRLGLAGTGDF. The DNA sequence is TGTGCCAGCAGCCCCCGGCTGGGACTAGCGGGGACTGGGGACTTC.